This TCR beta chain was retrieved from a study of blood T cell repertoires in COVID-19. This CDR3 spans 16 amino acids. Germline loops: CDR1 MGHRA, CDR2 YSYEKL. With 6 bases removed from V and 5 bases from J, the gap between germline ends came to 19 bases. This clone was picked up a small number of times. Profiling relied on immunoSEQ multiplex PCR, and the TCRdb table lists in-frame clones only, not all of them. The repertoire holds about 250,000 clones, with about 86% as singletons. The clonotype was recovered from a man in his forties or fifties with active or convalescent COVID-19. The chain links TRBV4-1 to TRBJ1-4, with D perhaps matching TRBD1 (6 bases). Sequenced: peripheral blood. The CDR3 region has the DNA TGCGCCAGCAGTGGGACATTAAGCAGGAGGAATGAAAAACTGTTTTTT. It encodes CASSGTLSRRNEKLFF.